This TCR beta chain was identified during a study of CD8+ T cells in alopecia areata. This sample's treatment: oral pan-JAK inhibitor, 5-10 mg twice daily. Peripheral blood and lesional scalp punch biopsies were taken from alopecia areata patients. With V trimmed by 5 bases and J by 4 bases, 6 bases remained unmatched. Germline values: CDR1 KGHSH, CDR2 LQKENI. This CDR3 contains 15 residues. Reverse transcribed after extraction, RNA yielded cDNA as the sequencing template. TCRdb's copy holds only in-frame clones and misses some; the assay was immunoSEQ multiplex PCR. The sample consists of under 200,000 clones, roughly 65% of them appearing once.

The sequences come from CD4+ T cells sorted from blood, collected at week 4, from a patient treated with tofacitinib. The receptor's source is a human donor with alopecia areata. V usage is TRBV18 and J usage is TRBJ1-4, with 8 bases lining up with TRBD1. In nucleotides, the CDR3 is TGTGCCAGCTCAAATCCGGGACAGGTTAATGAAAAACTGTTTTTT. Protein: CASSNPGQVNEKLFF.